Below, 26 T cell receptor beta chains from the same sample are listed, as sequenced in a study of metastatic and nonmetastatic thyroid tumors (dated by TCRdb to about 2020). Libraries were made using PCR. Instrument used: Illumina HiSeq 4000. TCRdb reprocessed the public reads (quality trimming at Q25 with fastp, clone calling with MiXCR) and kept in-frame beta chains. This sample is represented by about 82,000 clones; about an eighth of them were singletons. The ten biggest clones cover over 7% of the sample. Before undergoing thyroid surgery, none of the patients had been given any kind of treatment. Sequenced material: tumor tissue. Every receptor here comes from a female donor with papillary thyroid cancer or a benign thyroid nodule (not recorded which). Some clones in this sample may be carry-over from other donors' samples.

This clone was seen many times. The V gene is TRBV4-1, the J gene TRBJ2-1; 15 bases map to TRBD2. The CDR3 has 18 amino acids. V lost 0 bases and J lost 8; bases outside the gene matches: 8. Germline loops: CDR1 MGHRA, CDR2 YSYEKL. CDR3 bases: TGCGCCAGCAGCCAAGAAACCGGGACTAGCGGGAGGAGAGATGAGCAGTTCTTC. This translates into CASSQETGTSGRRDEQFF.

Ten or more counts support this clone. This rearrangement joins TRBV5-1 to TRBJ1-1; maybe TRBD1 (5 bases). Per the germline V gene, CDR1 is SGHRS and CDR2 is YFSETQ. V lost 3 bases and J lost 4, with 19 bases in between. The CDR3 runs 16 residues. The CDR3, as DNA: TGCGCCAGCAGCTCCATCCAGGGACGGATAGGCACTGAAGCTTTCTTT. Its protein product is CASSSIQGRIGTEAFF.

This clone was detected many times. This chain uses TRBV14 with TRBJ2-7; no firm D call. Per germline, CDR1 SGHDN and CDR2 FVKESK. V lost 0 bases and J 3 bases, leaving 27 bases between the germline ends. The CDR3 is 20 amino acids. DNA of the CDR3: TGTGCCAGCAGCCAAGATATAGGCGGTTTGAATAAGATCCCCCTCTACGAGCAGTACTTC. Translated: CASSQDIGGLNKIPLYEQYF.

In its sample, this clone was seen many times. The chain uses TRBV6-5 and TRBJ2-1, with D maybe TRBD2 (5 bases). The CDR3 covers 13 residues. CDR1 is MNHEY, CDR2 SVGAGI, per germline. V lost 2 bases and J 8 bases, leaving 10 bases between the germline ends. Here the CDR3 reads CASSYIPGDEQFF. CDR3 DNA sequence: TGTGCCAGCAGTTACATCCCCGGGGATGAGCAGTTCTTC.

This clone was detected once. A read error may explain this, as a much larger clone is one base away. This sequence joins TRBV20-1 and TRBJ2-5; possibly TRBD1 for D (6 bases). The CDR3 is 13 amino acids. The germline gives CDR1 DFQATT, CDR2 SNEGSKA (reference sequence). Trimming took off 1 base at V and 13 bases at J, with 19 bases between the two ends. CDR3 coding DNA: TGCAGTGCTAGAGCGGCAGGGGATTTGGCCCGGTACTTC. It is translated as CSARAAGDLARYF.

In its sample, this clone was seen many times. CDR3 DNA: TGTGCCAGCAGCACCATAGCGGGAGGGCCGAATGAGCAGTTCTTC. It codes for CASSTIAGGPNEQFF. The chain couples TRBV11-2 to TRBJ2-1; 11 bases are a match to TRBD2. CDR1 is SGHAT and CDR2 is FQNNGV in the germline V gene. The CDR3 contains 15 residues. Losses at the gene ends were 5 bases for V and 7 bases for J; bases not matched to a gene: 7.

This clone was detected many times. This chain joins TRBV29-1 and TRBJ1-1; D possibly corresponds to TRBD1 (5 bases). The germline CDR1 and CDR2 sequences are SQVTM and ANQGSEA. The CDR3 loop spans 12 amino acids. Trimming pared 7 bases from V and 3 bases from J, leaving 12 bases between. The CDR3 bases are TGCAGCGCTGCTCCGGGGGACACTGAAGCTTTCTTT. This encodes CSAAPGDTEAFF. Complete variable domain (other parts from reference TRBV29-1 and TRBJ1-1): SAVISQKPSRDICQRGTSLTIQCQVDSQVTMMFWYRQQPGQSLTLIATANQGSEATYESGFVIDKFPISRPNLTFSTLTVSNMSPEDSSIYLCSAAPGDTEAFFGQGTRLTVV.

This clone has ten or more counts. Other DNA sequences of this sample code for an identical CDR3. The chain is built from TRBV7-9 and TRBJ1-2, with TRBD1 as a possible D gene (6 bases). The CDR3 loop spans 14 amino acids. Germline CDR1 is SEHNR and CDR2 is FQNEAQ (reference sequence). The ends were cut back, 6 bases at V and 4 bases at J, with 15 bases in the middle. The CDR3 region is CASRGQGTSYGYTF. Written as DNA, the CDR3 is TGTGCCAGCAGGGGCCAGGGGACCTCCTATGGCTACACCTTC. The whole variable domain, remainder taken from reference TRBV7-9 and TRBJ1-2, is DTGVSQNPRHKITKRGQNVTFRCDPISEHNRLYWYRQTLGQGPEFLTYFQNEAQLEKSRLLSDRFSAERPKGSFSTLEIQRTEQGDSAMYLCASRGQGTSYGYTFGSGTRLTVV.

This clone has a count of ten or more. A junction boundary mismatches the germline segment, possibly from a read error. The chain joins TRBV11-3 to TRBJ2-1; the D is unclear. The CDR3 covers 14 residues. Germline V CDR1 and CDR2: SGHNT, YENEEA. The chain's CDR3 is CASSLKRAYSEQFF. In DNA, the CDR3 is TGTGCCAGCAGCCTCAAAAGGGCCTACAGTGAGCAGTTCTTC.

This clone was observed a few times. Given a much more abundant clone one base away, this may be a read error. The chain links TRBV5-1 to TRBJ2-5; maybe TRBD1 (6 bases). This CDR3 has 14 amino acids. V was trimmed by 0 bases and J by 4 bases, leaving 10 bases between them. Germline-derived CDR1 and CDR2 are SGHRS and YFSETQ. CDR3 nucleotide sequence: TGCGCCAGCAGCTTGGCGCAGGGGTCAGAGACCCAGTACTTC. Amino acids: CASSLAQGSETQYF.

In its sample, this clone was seen many times. This chain uses TRBV10-1 with TRBJ2-1, with 7 bases aligning to TRBD2. The junction had 16 bases not matched to a gene; V was cut back by 3 bases and J by 8 bases. This CDR3 spans 17 amino acids. The germline gives CDR1 WNHNN, CDR2 SYGVQD (reference sequence). The CDR3 DNA is TGCGCCAGCAGTGATTCTGACGGGGGGACGCCTCAATATGAGCAGTTCTTC. Encoded protein: CASSDSDGGTPQYEQFF.

As regards this clone: This may be a read error: a much more frequent sequence differs by one nucleotide. The CDR3 is CASSRDRLYEQYF. CDR3 coding DNA: TGTGCCAGCTCCCGGGACCGCCTATACGAGCAGTACTTC. The chain combines TRBV18 with TRBJ2-7; the D call may be TRBD1 or TRBD2 (5 bases each). The V end was cut by 6 bases, the J end by 4 bases, with 13 bases between. Germline CDR1 KGHSH, CDR2 LQKENI. The CDR3 runs 13 residues.

About this clone itself: With a much larger clone just one base away, this may be a read error. The rearrangement joins TRBV12-3 or TRBV12-4 to TRBJ1-5; D uncertain. The CDR3 sequence is 12 residues long. Trimming shortened V by 7 bases and J by 10 bases, and 14 bases separated the two germline ends. CDR3 sequence reads: CASNRGYHPQHF. Here the CDR3 DNA reads TGTGCCAGCAACCGAGGGTACCATCCCCAGCATTTT.

Points on this clone: It may be a read error: a sequence one base away is much more abundant. The chain links TRBV7-2 to TRBJ2-3; no clear D. This CDR3 is built from 12 residues. V was clipped by 7 bases and J by 2 bases, with 7 bases between them. CDR1 is SGHTA, CDR2 FQGNSA, per germline. The CDR3 nucleotides read TGTGCCAGCATCCCAACCACAGATACGCAGTATTTT. This gives the protein CASIPTTDTQYF.

This clone was found many times. The DNA of the CDR3 is TGTGCCAGCAGTTACGGTGCGGGCTCCTACAATGAGCAGTTCTTC. Its protein product is CASSYGAGSYNEQFF. The chain recombines TRBV6-6 with TRBJ2-1; possibly TRBD2 for D (5 bases). The germline V gene has CDR1 MNHNY and CDR2 SVGAGI (reference sequence). Trimming shortened V by 2 bases and J by 0 bases, and 8 bases separated the two germline ends. The length of the CDR3 is 15 residues.

This clone occurred many times. The gene calls are TRBV5-1 and TRBJ2-1; D not certain. The germline gives CDR1 SGHRS, CDR2 YFSETQ. This CDR3 comprises 12 residues. The V end was cut by 3 bases, the J end by 8 bases, with 9 bases between. The CDR3 loop reads CASSSVAYEQFF. The CDR3 nucleotides are TGCGCCAGCAGCTCCGTGGCCTATGAGCAGTTCTTC.

The chain employs TRBV9 and TRBJ2-1, with 11 positions matching TRBD1. Germline trimming cut 0 bases from V and 2 bases from J; bases unmatched to any gene: 1. CDR1 is SGDLS, CDR2 YYNGEE, per germline. CDR3 length equals 16 residues. The CDR3: CASSVGGQGAYNEQFF. DNA of the CDR3: TGTGCCAGCAGCGTAGGGGGACAGGGGGCCTACAATGAGCAGTTCTTC.

This clone was recorded a few times. This may be a read error: a much more frequent sequence differs by one nucleotide. Other DNA sequences in the same sample also yield this CDR3. This chain links TRBV20-1 with TRBJ2-1, with 8 nucleotides matching TRBD1. The CDR3 spans 16 residues. Germline CDR1 and CDR2: DFQATT and SNEGSKA (reference sequence). The ends lost 0 bases at V and 4 bases at J; junction bases unmatched: 8. The CDR3 loop is CSARDRARGPYNEQFF. CDR3 nucleotide sequence: TGCAGTGCTAGAGATAGAGCCAGGGGGCCGTACAATGAGCAGTTCTTC.

This clone has ten or more counts. The chain has TRBV12-3 or TRBV12-4 and TRBJ1-4; a weak D match, TRBD1 (6 bases). CDR3 size: 15 residues. Trimming removed 6 bases at V and 5 bases at J, with 16 bases between. The CDR3 loop reads CASSPGGQNNEKLFF. CDR3 in DNA: TGTGCCAGCAGCCCGGGTGGACAGAACAATGAAAAACTGTTTTTT.

This clone was detected a few times. V is TRBV6-6 and J is TRBJ1-1; D uncertain. The ends were cut back, 2 bases at V and 1 base at J, with 14 bases in the middle. In germline, CDR1 is MNHNY, CDR2 SVGAGI (reference sequence). CDR3 length: 16 residues. CDR3 nucleotides: TGTGCCAGCAGTTACGGCGGCCCGGGGTGGAACACTGAAGCTTTCTTT. It translates to CASSYGGPGWNTEAFF.

The sample holds many counts of this clone. J is TRBJ2-1 and V is TRBV27, with 10 bases fitting TRBD1. J gave up 0 bases and V 7 bases, and 9 bases lay outside the gene matches. Germline V gene lookup returns CDR1 MNHEY and CDR2 SMNVEV (reference sequence). The length of the CDR3 is 17 residues. Here the CDR3 reads CASNRDRGSSSYNEQFF. The CDR3 nucleotides are TGTGCCAGCAACCGGGACAGGGGCTCTAGCTCCTACAATGAGCAGTTCTTC.

V gene TRBV7-8 combines with J gene TRBJ2-5; the D gene is possibly TRBD2 (6 bases). There are 15 residues in the CDR3. CDR1 and CDR2 from the germline V gene are SGHVS and FQNEAQ. V was trimmed by 3 bases and J by 5 bases, leaving 16 bases between them. CDR3 region: CASSFGNGRRETQYF. DNA for the CDR3: TGTGCCAGCAGCTTTGGTAACGGGAGAAGGGAGACCCAGTACTTC. The full variable domain, in which reference TRBV7-8 and TRBJ2-5 provide the parts outside the CDR3, is GAGVSQSPRYKVAKRGQDVALRCDPISGHVSLFWYQQALGQGPEFLTYFQNEAQLDKSGLPSDRFFAERPEGSVSTLKIQRTQQEDSAVYLCASSFGNGRRETQYFGPGTRLLVL.

Concerning this clone: One end of the junction does not line up with germline, which may come from a read error. Here the CDR3 reads CATSRVMAPHHF. In DNA, the CDR3 is TGTGCCACCAGCAGAGTTATGGCGCCCCATCATTTT. The V gene is TRBV15, the J gene TRBJ1-5; no firm D call. This CDR3 has 12 residues. Germline V gene sequence: CDR1 LNHNV, CDR2 YYDKDF (reference sequence). Using reference TRBV15 and TRBJ1-5 for the parts outside the CDR3, the full variable domain is DAMVIQNPRYQVTQFGKPVTLSCSQTLNHNVMYWYQQKSSQAPKLLFHYYDKDFNNEADTPDNFQSRRPNTSFCFLDIRSPGLGDTAMYLCATSRVMAPHHFGDGTRLSIL.

As concerns this clone: At one boundary the junction diverges from the germline segment, which might be a read error. The V call is TRBV6-2 or TRBV6-3, the J call TRBJ2-5, with 14 bases matching TRBD2. This CDR3 spans 17 amino acids. Per germline, CDR1 MNHEY and CDR2 SVGEGT. DNA of the CDR3: TGTGCCAGCAGTAGCTATAGACTAGCGGGAGGGAGGGAGACCAAGTACTTC. Amino acid sequence: CASSSYRLAGGRETKYF.

This clone appeared many times. CDR3 residues: CASSEALGQGETQYF. Written as DNA, the CDR3 is TGTGCCAGCAGTGAAGCGCTGGGACAGGGAGAGACCCAGTACTTC. The gene calls are TRBV2 and TRBJ2-5; 9 nucleotides align to TRBD1. The germline gives CDR1 SNHLY, CDR2 FYNNEI. The trim removed 0 bases at V and 4 bases at J, leaving 3 bases unmatched. The CDR3 extends over 15 amino acids.

This clone showed up many times. The rearrangement links TRBV7-2 to TRBJ2-7; TRBD2 matches at 10 bases. This CDR3 comprises 17 residues. Germline V gene data show CDR1 as SGHTA and CDR2 as FQGNSA. Trimming at V came to 0 bases and at J to 6 bases, leaving 11 bases not matched to a gene. The CDR3 DNA sequence: TGTGCCAGCAGCTTAGCTAGCGGGAGGCCCTTGCGGGCCGAGCAGTACTTC. This sequence encodes CASSLASGRPLRAEQYF.